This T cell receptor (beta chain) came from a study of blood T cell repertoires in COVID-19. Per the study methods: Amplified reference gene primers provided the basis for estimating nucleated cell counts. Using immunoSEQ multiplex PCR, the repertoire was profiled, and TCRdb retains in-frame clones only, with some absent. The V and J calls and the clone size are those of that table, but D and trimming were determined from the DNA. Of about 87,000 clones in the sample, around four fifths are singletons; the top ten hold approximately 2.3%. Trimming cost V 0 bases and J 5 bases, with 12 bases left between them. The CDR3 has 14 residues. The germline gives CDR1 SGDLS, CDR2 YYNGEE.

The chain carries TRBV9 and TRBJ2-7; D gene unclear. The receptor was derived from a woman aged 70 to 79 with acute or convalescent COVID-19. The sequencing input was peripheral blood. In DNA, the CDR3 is TGTGCCAGCAGCGTAGATTTTAGCTTCCACGAGCAGTACTTC. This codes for CASSVDFSFHEQYF.